The TCR beta chain described here comes from a study of regulatory T cells in long-lasting Graves disease. Study-level information: For under 3 months, newly diagnosed Graves' patients had been taking antithyroid drugs.

As for time point: newly diagnosed GD, antithyroid drugs for less than 3 months. From PBMCs, RNA was extracted and then used to make the TCR library. This clonotype was seen ten or more times. Through Arm-PCR of CDR3 regions and iRepertoire HTBI primers, TCR beta libraries were built. TCRdb reanalysed the multiplex PCR reads using MiXCR and keeps one entry per CDR3 protein. Found here are approximately 560,000 distinct CDR3 sequences, more than 15% of them singletons; the top ten hold around 12%. CDR3 size: 11 residues. Trimming cost V 4 bases and J 5 bases, with 3 bases left between them. These data are also associated with another study on T cells in Graves' hyperthyroidism and ophthalmopathy.

V gene TRBV12-3 or TRBV12-4 combines with J gene TRBJ2-1; D unresolved. This TCR was recovered from a man between 18 and 29 years old with Graves disease. The sample in question was peripheral blood mononuclear cells (PBMCs), obtained at new diagnosis, from a patient treated with antithyroid drugs. CDR3 sequence reads: CASSYNNEQFF. The CDR3 DNA follows: TGTGCCAGCAGTTACAACAATGAGCAGTTCTTC.